This T cell receptor beta chain was captured in a study of blood T cell repertoires in COVID-19. The wider study: Spain, Italy and the United States supplied samples that represented acute and convalescent COVID-19.

The CDR3 extends over 15 amino acids. V lost 6 bases and J 0 bases, leaving 12 bases between the germline ends. Looked up from germline, CDR1 is MNHEY and CDR2 is SVGAGI. Original data processing: The authors estimated nucleated cell counts from reference gene primer amplification. Data came from immunoSEQ multiplex PCR; TCRdb stores just in-frame clones and leaves some out. The V and J calls and the clone size are those of that table, but D and trimming were determined from the DNA. The table lists over 200,000 clones, 92% of them singletons. This sequence joins TRBV6-5 and TRBJ1-3; D possibly corresponds to TRBD1 (5 bases). The clonotype was recovered from a man aged 60-69 years with COVID-19, enrolled during active disease. Sequencing was carried out using peripheral blood. For the CDR3, the DNA is TGTGCCAGCAGCGGGGGGGGTCACTCTGGAAACACCATATATTTT. As protein: CASSGGGHSGNTIYF.